The next 4 T cell receptor beta chains were all read from a single sample in a study of blood T cell repertoires in COVID-19. Libraries were prepared by immunoSEQ multiplex PCR; TCRdb keeps only in-frame clonotypes and omits some of them. The table includes about 160,000 clones, roughly 80% detected once. Sequencing was performed on PBMCs or T cells enriched from blood (not recorded which). The source of these receptors is a woman between 45 and 65 years old who had recovered from COVID-19.

The J gene is TRBJ1-3, the V gene TRBV7-9, with no clear D. There are 13 residues in the CDR3. CDR1 is SEHNR, CDR2 FQNEAQ, per germline (reference sequence). Trimming stripped 0 bases from V and 7 bases from J, with 7 bases between. The CDR3 region has the DNA TGTGCCAGCAGCTTAGCGATCGCGAACACCATATATTTT. It encodes CASSLAIANTIYF.

This clone occurred a few times. The V and J genes are TRBV13 and TRBJ1-1; the D gene is possibly TRBD1 (6 bases). The CDR3 extends over 14 amino acids. Germline CDR1 PRHDT, CDR2 FYEKMQ (reference sequence). The V gene lost 5 bases and the J gene lost 5 bases, with 15 bases spanning the gap. The CDR3 nucleotides are TGTGCCAGCAGCAGGGGGGGCGGTGGGACTGAAGCTTTCTTT. This encodes CASSRGGGGTEAFF.

V gene TRBV6-5 combines with J gene TRBJ1-2; no firm D call. V lost 7 bases and J lost 8, with 20 bases in between. Germline V lookup: CDR1 MNHEY, CDR2 SVGAGI. The CDR3 totals 14 residues. CDR3 region: CASKESPNYGGYTF. The CDR3 DNA follows: TGTGCCAGCAAGGAGTCCCCTAACTATGGAGGCTACACCTTC.

The CDR3 nucleotides read TGCAGCGTTGGTTATGTGGGCATCAGAAACACTGAAGCTTTCTTT. It is translated as CSVGYVGIRNTEAFF. This chain uses TRBV29-1 with TRBJ1-1; no firm D call. Germline-derived CDR1 and CDR2 are SQVTM and ANQGSEA. The V end was cut by 4 bases, the J end by 2 bases, with 17 bases between. The CDR3 runs 15 residues.